These T cell receptor beta chains were read from a single sample in a study of cytomegalovirus exposure and HLA in healthy donors. Profiled with immunoSEQ multiplex PCR; TCRdb holds only in-frame clones, not every one. The table has approximately 190,000 clones, roughly 80% seen once. Material for sequencing was PBMCs. The receptors shown here come from a man between 40 and 49 years old in good health and CMV-seropositive. CDR3s leave out the opening cysteine and the closing phenylalanine or tryptophan. A row's size may be missing; if present it is once, few, many or a size class.

v_gene: TRBV6-1
abundance: -
CDR3aa: ASSEVSSLSADTQY

v_gene: TRBV4-3
abundance: -
CDR3aa: ASSQDPAGQGLDYNEQF

v_gene: TRBV2
abundance: -
CDR3aa: ASSEPHRGSSYNEQF

v_gene: TRBV5-1
abundance: -
CDR3aa: ASSLQGKGADTQY

v_gene: TRBV7-3
abundance: -
CDR3aa: ASSPRQGWETQY

v_gene: TRBV5-4
abundance: -
CDR3aa: ASSLGTGGLNSPLH

v_gene: TRBV7-6
abundance: -
CDR3aa: ASSLEAPGPGIATNTGELF

v_gene: TRBV27
abundance: few
CDR3aa: ASSLLGREQF

v_gene: TRBV21-1
abundance: -
CDR3aa: ASSLRQSETQY

v_gene: TRBV19
abundance: -
CDR3aa: ASSVGQGAYEQY

v_gene: TRBV19
abundance: -
CDR3aa: ASKGQGESKNIQY

v_gene: TRBV13
abundance: few
CDR3aa: ASSPPLQGHYEQY

v_gene: TRBV18
abundance: -
CDR3aa: ASSPLTGEKLF

v_gene: TRBV27
abundance: -
CDR3aa: ASSFYGDNEQF

v_gene: TRBV6-5
abundance: few
CDR3aa: ASRQGPGAYEQY

v_gene: TRBV27
abundance: -
CDR3aa: ASSLSYPRQVSGNTIY

v_gene: TRBV15
abundance: -
CDR3aa: ATSRDTANYGYT

v_gene: TRBV28
abundance: -
CDR3aa: ASSLWGEGNGAGYT

v_gene: TRBV6-1
abundance: -
CDR3aa: ASRGAGESLPQH

v_gene: TRBV14
abundance: -
CDR3aa: ASSPLAGGHYEQY